Shown below are 22 T cell receptor beta chains from a single sample sequenced in a study of blood T cells in healthy people across ages. A second PCR of about 7 to 11 cycles used a sample-barcoded 5' primer and a J-beta primer mix. TCRdb itself ran the 5' RACE reads through MiXCR, one entry per CDR3 protein. The table has about 1,600,000 distinct CDR3 sequences, around 42% seen once; the top ten hold 7% to 9%. The sample comprised blood. The receptor set was obtained from a woman between 18 and 29 years old in good health.

The chain is built from TRBV2 and TRBJ2-7, with TRBD2 as a possible D gene (6 bases). The CDR3 covers 15 residues. Germline CDR1 reads SNHLY; CDR2 reads FYNNEI. V lost 1 base and J lost 3, with 13 bases in between. As DNA, the CDR3 is TGTGCCAGCAGTGAAGGTGGCGGGACCCACTACGAGCAGTACTTC. Translated, it gives CASSEGGGTHYEQYF.

The chain carries TRBV20-1 and TRBJ2-7, with a tentative D call TRBD2 (6 bases). The CDR3 length is 13 residues. Germline V gives CDR1 DFQATT, CDR2 SNEGSKA (reference sequence). Trimming removed 3 bases at V and 7 bases at J, with 16 bases between. Here the CDR3 reads CSARGGSTSEQYF. In nucleotides, the CDR3 is TGCAGTGCTAGGGGGGGATCTACCAGTGAGCAGTACTTC.

The rearrangement uses TRBV7-9 and TRBJ2-2, with a weak D call TRBD2 (5 bases). The ends were cut back, 4 bases at V and 3 bases at J, with 12 bases in the middle. CDR1 is SEHNR, CDR2 FQNEAQ, per germline (reference sequence). There are 15 residues in the CDR3. CDR3 loop: CASSSTGVYTGELFF. The CDR3 nucleotides read TGTGCCAGCAGCTCAACCGGGGTGTACACCGGGGAGCTGTTTTTT. The whole variable domain, filled in from reference TRBV7-9 and TRBJ2-2, reads DTGVSQNPRHKITKRGQNVTFRCDPISEHNRLYWYRQTLGQGPEFLTYFQNEAQLEKSRLLSDRFSAERPKGSFSTLEIQRTEQGDSAMYLCASSSTGVYTGELFFGEGSRLTVL.

This clonotype has only a few counts. This chain joins TRBV20-1 and TRBJ1-2; 9 nucleotides line up with TRBD1. Looked up from germline, CDR1 is DFQATT and CDR2 is SNEGSKA (reference sequence). V was pared by 4 bases and J by 6 bases, with 9 bases of the junction left unmatched. The CDR3 extends over 14 amino acids. CDR3 sequence reads: CSANLKQGADGYTF. The CDR3 DNA reads as TGCAGTGCTAATCTAAAACAGGGGGCGGATGGCTACACCTTC.

The rearrangement uses TRBV20-1 and TRBJ1-2; weak D call: TRBD1 (5 bases). This CDR3 contains 16 residues. V lost 3 bases, J lost 6 bases, and 23 bases lay in between. Germline V gives CDR1 DFQATT, CDR2 SNEGSKA (reference sequence). The CDR3 DNA sequence: TGCAGTGCTAGCCCAGCGGATCAGGGAAGTTGGAATGGCTACACCTTC. Translation: CSASPADQGSWNGYTF.

The chain uses TRBV20-1 and TRBJ2-7, with 8 nucleotides matching TRBD1. V dropped 0 bases and J dropped 0; count of bases not matched to a gene: 4. From germline, CDR1 is DFQATT and CDR2 SNEGSKA (reference sequence). This CDR3 contains 15 residues. The CDR3: CSARDTTGGSYEQYF. The CDR3 region has the DNA TGCAGTGCTAGAGATACAACAGGGGGCTCCTACGAGCAGTACTTC.

This chain uses TRBV5-5 with TRBJ2-3; D is possibly TRBD2 (6 bases). This CDR3 is built from 14 residues. CDR1 is SGHKS and CDR2 is YYEKEE in the germline V gene (reference sequence). V gave up 9 bases and J gave up 0 bases, with 14 bases separating them. This CDR3 is CANGGATSTDTQYF. The CDR3, as DNA: TGTGCCAACGGGGGAGCTACTAGCACAGATACGCAGTATTTT.

This clonotype showed up just a few times. This chain uses TRBV29-1 with TRBJ2-3; D not resolved. The V and J ends lost 4 bases and 4 bases respectively, with 9 bases between them. Germline loops: CDR1 SQVTM, CDR2 ANQGSEA. This CDR3 has 12 amino acids. In DNA, the CDR3 is TGCAGCGTTGTGGTTCAGGCAGATACGCAGTATTTT. Amino acid sequence: CSVVVQADTQYF.

The gene calls are TRBV28 and TRBJ1-3; D unresolved. Per the germline V gene, CDR1 is MDHEN and CDR2 is SYDVKM. V lost 8 bases, J lost 3 bases, and 11 bases lay in between. This CDR3 spans 13 amino acids. DNA for the CDR3: TGTGCCAGCTACAGTAACAATGGAAACACCATATATTTT. It translates to CASYSNNGNTIYF.

This clonotype was counted only a few times. DNA of the CDR3: TGCGCCAGCAGTGAAGAGATCTACGAGCAGTACTTC. Amino acid sequence: CASSEEIYEQYF. V and J are TRBV10-2 and TRBJ2-7; D remains unclear. The CDR3 covers 12 residues. CDR1 and CDR2 from the germline V gene are WSHSY and SAAADI. Deletions cut 3 bases from V and 3 bases from J, with 6 bases between.

CDR3 sequence: CARNAGETQYF. The CDR3 DNA reads as TGTGCCAGGAACGCGGGGGAGACCCAGTACTTC. The chain joins TRBV2 to TRBJ2-5; TRBD2 might be the D (6 bases). Trimming pared 9 bases from V and 5 bases from J, leaving 10 bases between. The V gene's germline CDR1 is SNHLY and CDR2 FYNNEI. This CDR3 is built from 11 residues.

This sequence joins TRBV3-1 and TRBJ1-2; 7 bases match TRBD1. Trimming removed 5 bases from V and 2 bases from J; junction bases left unmatched: 8. The CDR3 is 15 residues long. Germline values: CDR1 LGHDT, CDR2 YNNKEL (reference sequence). CDR3 sequence reads: CASSTTPGGNYGYTF. The CDR3 DNA reads as TGTGCCAGCAGCACGACTCCAGGGGGAAACTATGGCTACACCTTC.

The chain is built from TRBV6-2 or TRBV6-3 and TRBJ1-5; D uncertain. Germline V lookup: CDR1 MNHEY, CDR2 SVGEGT. The CDR3 totals 15 residues. V was clipped by 2 bases and J by 4 bases, with 12 bases between them. CDR3 amino acids: CASSYGGGLNQPQHF. The CDR3 nucleotides read TGTGCCAGCAGTTACGGCGGAGGGTTGAATCAGCCCCAGCATTTT.

J is TRBJ2-2 and V is TRBV7-9; D is undetermined. Germline V gene lookup returns CDR1 SEHNR and CDR2 FQNEAQ (reference sequence). V shed 4 bases and J shed 1 base, with 7 bases lying between them. The length of the CDR3 is 14 residues. This chain's CDR3 is CASSSPMNTGELFF. The CDR3 nucleotides are TGTGCCAGCAGCTCCCCTATGAACACCGGGGAGCTGTTTTTT.

This chain uses TRBV7-2 with TRBJ1-2; no definite D call. There are 14 residues in the CDR3. In germline, CDR1 is SGHTA, CDR2 FQGNSA. The germline V and J ends were trimmed by 4 bases and 8 bases, with 17 bases remaining between them. The CDR3 sequence: CASSYESTWTGYTF. CDR3 nucleotides: TGTGCCAGCAGCTACGAGTCCACATGGACCGGCTACACCTTC.

There are a few counts of this clonotype. The chain has TRBV20-1 and TRBJ1-2, with 7 bases identical to TRBD1. With V trimmed by 4 bases and J by 4 bases, 9 bases remained unmatched. The germline V gene encodes CDR1 DFQATT and CDR2 SNEGSKA (reference sequence). This CDR3 has 14 amino acids. CDR3 bases: TGCAGTGCTACACAACAGGGGACGGGCTATGGCTACACCTTC. Translating it yields CSATQQGTGYGYTF.

About this clonotype: At one boundary the junction diverges from the germline segment, which might be a read error. The CDR3 here is CARSEDRGHEQYF. CDR3 bases: TGTGCCAGAAGCGAGGACAGGGGGCACGAGCAGTACTTC. V usage is TRBV9 and J usage is TRBJ2-7, with TRBD1 matching over 11 bases. The CDR3 has 13 amino acids. The V gene's germline CDR1 is SGDLS and CDR2 YYNGEE.

A word on this clonotype: Germline and junction disagree at one end, which may indicate a read error. V usage is TRBV7-9 and J usage is TRBJ1-1, with 8 bases matching TRBD1. CDR1 is SEHNR, CDR2 FQNEAQ, per germline (reference sequence). CDR3 length: 16 residues. In nucleotides, the CDR3 is TGTGTCAGCAGCTTAGCTACCAGGGGGCGGTACACTGAAGCTTTCTTT. Its protein is CVSSLATRGRYTEAFF.

Details on this clonotype: One end of the junction is discordant with germline, which a read error may explain. The CDR3 DNA follows: TGTGCCAACAGCTTAGCGGGGGGCGCCTACGAGCAGTACTTC. It codes for CANSLAGGAYEQYF. The chain joins TRBV7-2 to TRBJ2-7, with 10 bases fitting TRBD2. The germline CDR1 and CDR2 sequences are SGHTA and FQGNSA. The CDR3 contains 14 residues.

The CDR3 protein is CASSSSSGFTEQYF. The CDR3 coding sequence is TGCGCCAGCAGCTCATCTAGCGGTTTCACTGAGCAGTACTTC. The chain links TRBV5-1 to TRBJ2-5, with 7 positions matching TRBD2. This CDR3 is 14 amino acids long. CDR1 SGHRS and CDR2 YFSETQ come from the germline V gene. V gave up 3 bases and J gave up 11 bases; unmatched junction bases: 13.

The genes are TRBV20-1 and TRBJ2-3; no definite D call. V lost 3 bases and J 1 base, leaving 14 bases between the germline ends. Germline CDR1 and CDR2: DFQATT and SNEGSKA (reference sequence). This CDR3 comprises 15 residues. The CDR3 protein is CSARSVSERTDTQYF. DNA of the CDR3: TGCAGTGCTAGGTCGGTTTCCGAGCGCACAGATACGCAGTATTTT.

The chain employs TRBV3-1 and TRBJ2-4; 7 bases line up with TRBD2. The length of the CDR3 is 16 residues. The junction had 9 bases not matched to a gene; V was cut back by 0 bases and J by 7 bases. In germline, CDR1 is LGHDT, CDR2 YNNKEL (reference sequence). CDR3 coding DNA: TGTGCCAGCAGCCAAGAATCCAGCGGGGTCAGGAACATTCAGTACTTC. Its translation is CASSQESSGVRNIQYF.